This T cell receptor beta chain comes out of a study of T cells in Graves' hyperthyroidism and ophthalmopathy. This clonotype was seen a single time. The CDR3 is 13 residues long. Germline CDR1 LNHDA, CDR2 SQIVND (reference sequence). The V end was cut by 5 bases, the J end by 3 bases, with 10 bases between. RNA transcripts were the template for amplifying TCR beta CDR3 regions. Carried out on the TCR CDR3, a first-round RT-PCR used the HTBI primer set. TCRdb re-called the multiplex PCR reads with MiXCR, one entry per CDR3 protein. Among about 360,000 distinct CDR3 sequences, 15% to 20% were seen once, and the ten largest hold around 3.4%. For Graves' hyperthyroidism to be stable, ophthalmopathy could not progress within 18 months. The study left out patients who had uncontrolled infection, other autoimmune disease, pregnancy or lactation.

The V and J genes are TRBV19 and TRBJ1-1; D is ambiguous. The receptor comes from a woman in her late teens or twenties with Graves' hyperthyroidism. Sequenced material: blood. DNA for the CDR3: TGTGCCAGTAGTGGGCCTTTGGACACTGAAGCTTTCTTT. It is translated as CASSGPLDTEAFF.